Listed here is a single T cell receptor beta chain. Antigen specificity is unknown. This specimen belongs to a study of cytomegalovirus exposure and HLA in healthy donors. General study results and limits: Later work found that TCR association rates differed between HLA loci; DRB1 had the most and HLA-C the fewest. Several V segments, TRBV6-2 and TRBV6-3 among them, could not be told apart and were dropped. A missense variant in DCLRE1C was later tied to TCR beta V- and J-gene trimming. Certain sequence variants were highly shared and formed a cluster, and this cluster was likely a sequencing artifact.

There are 15 residues in the CDR3. The V gene end was trimmed by 4 bases and the J gene end by 0 bases; junction bases not matched to a gene: 6. Germline-derived CDR1 and CDR2 are GTSNPN and SVGIG (reference sequence). The PCR contained 60 Vbeta and 13 Jbeta primers. Data came from immunoSEQ multiplex PCR; TCRdb stores just in-frame clones and leaves some out. The sample records over 150,000 clones, approximately 78% being singletons. This sequence originates from a girl under 10 years old in good health and CMV-seropositive. The material sequenced was PBMCs. The chain couples TRBV30 to TRBJ2-4; TRBD1 matches 7 bases. Written as DNA, the CDR3 is TGTGCCTGGACCGGGACAGACGTAGCCAAAAACATTCAGTACTTC. This sequence encodes CAWTGTDVAKNIQYF.